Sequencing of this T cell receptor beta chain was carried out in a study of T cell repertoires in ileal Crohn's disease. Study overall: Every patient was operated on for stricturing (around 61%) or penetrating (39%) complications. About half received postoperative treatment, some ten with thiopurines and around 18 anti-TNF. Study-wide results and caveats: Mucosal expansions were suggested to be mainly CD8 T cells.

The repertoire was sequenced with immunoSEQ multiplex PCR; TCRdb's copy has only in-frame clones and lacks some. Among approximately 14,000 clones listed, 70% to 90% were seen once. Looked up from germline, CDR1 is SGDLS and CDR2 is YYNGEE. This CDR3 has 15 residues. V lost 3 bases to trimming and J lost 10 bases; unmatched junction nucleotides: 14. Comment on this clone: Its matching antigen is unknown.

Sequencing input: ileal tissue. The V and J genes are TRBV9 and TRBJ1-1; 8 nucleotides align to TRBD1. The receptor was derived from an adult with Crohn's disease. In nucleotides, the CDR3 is TGTGCCAGCAGCGCCGAGGGACGGGCCACAGGGGGAGCTTTCTTT. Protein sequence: CASSAEGRATGGAFF.